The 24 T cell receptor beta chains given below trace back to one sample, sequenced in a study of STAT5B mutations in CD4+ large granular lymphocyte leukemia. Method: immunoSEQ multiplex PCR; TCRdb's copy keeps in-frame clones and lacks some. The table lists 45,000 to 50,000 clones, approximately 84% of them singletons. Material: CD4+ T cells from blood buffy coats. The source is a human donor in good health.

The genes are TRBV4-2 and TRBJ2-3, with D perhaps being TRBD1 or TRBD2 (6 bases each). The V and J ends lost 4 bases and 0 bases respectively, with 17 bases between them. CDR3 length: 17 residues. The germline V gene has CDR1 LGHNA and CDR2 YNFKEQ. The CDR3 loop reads CASSPGGGSSSTDTQYF. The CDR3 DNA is TGTGCCAGCAGCCCCGGGGGCGGGTCCTCTAGCACAGATACGCAGTATTTT.

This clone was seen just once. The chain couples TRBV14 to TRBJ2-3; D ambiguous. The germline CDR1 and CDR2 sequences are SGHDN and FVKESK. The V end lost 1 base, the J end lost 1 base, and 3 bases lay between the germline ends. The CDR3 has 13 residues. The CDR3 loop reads CASSQGGTDTQYF. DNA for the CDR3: TGTGCCAGCAGCCAAGGGGGCACAGATACGCAGTATTTT.

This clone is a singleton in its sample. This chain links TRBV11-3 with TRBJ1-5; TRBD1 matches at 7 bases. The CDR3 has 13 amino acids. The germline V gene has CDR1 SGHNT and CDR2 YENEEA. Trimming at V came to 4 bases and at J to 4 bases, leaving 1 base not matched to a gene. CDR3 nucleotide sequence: TGTGCCAGCAGCTCGACAGGGAATCAGCCCCAGCATTTT. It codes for CASSSTGNQPQHF.

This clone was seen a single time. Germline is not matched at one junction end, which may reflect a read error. This CDR3 is CASSLAPDRGDYGYTF. CDR3 sequence (DNA): TGCGCCAGCAGCTTGGCCCCGGACAGGGGTGACTACGGCTACACCTTC. The chain recombines TRBV5-1 with TRBJ1-2; 9 bases match TRBD1. The germline V gene encodes CDR1 SGHRS and CDR2 YFSETQ. The CDR3 runs to 16 residues.

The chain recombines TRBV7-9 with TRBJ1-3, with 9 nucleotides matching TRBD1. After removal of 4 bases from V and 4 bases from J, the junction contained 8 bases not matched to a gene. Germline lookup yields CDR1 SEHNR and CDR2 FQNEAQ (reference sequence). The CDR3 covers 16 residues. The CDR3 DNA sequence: TGTGCCAGCAGCTGGCCGGGACAGGGATCGGGAAACACCATATATTTT. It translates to CASSWPGQGSGNTIYF. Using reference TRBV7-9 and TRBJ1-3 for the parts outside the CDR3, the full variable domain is DTGVSQNPRHKITKRGQNVTFRCDPISEHNRLYWYRQTLGQGPEFLTYFQNEAQLEKSRLLSDRFSAERPKGSFSTLEIQRTEQGDSAMYLCASSWPGQGSGNTIYFGEGSWLTVV.

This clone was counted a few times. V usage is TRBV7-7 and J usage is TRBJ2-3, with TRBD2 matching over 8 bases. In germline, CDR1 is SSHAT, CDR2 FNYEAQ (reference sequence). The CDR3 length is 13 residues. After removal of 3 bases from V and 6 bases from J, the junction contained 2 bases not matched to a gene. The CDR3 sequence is CASSFERGDTQYF. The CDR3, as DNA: TGTGCCAGCAGCTTTGAGCGGGGGGATACGCAGTATTTT.

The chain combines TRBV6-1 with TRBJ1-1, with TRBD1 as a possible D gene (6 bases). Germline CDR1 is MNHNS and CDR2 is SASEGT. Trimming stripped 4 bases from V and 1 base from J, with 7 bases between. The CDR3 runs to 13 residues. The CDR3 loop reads CASSVGANTEAFF. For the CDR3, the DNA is TGTGCCAGCAGTGTGGGGGCGAACACTGAAGCTTTCTTT.

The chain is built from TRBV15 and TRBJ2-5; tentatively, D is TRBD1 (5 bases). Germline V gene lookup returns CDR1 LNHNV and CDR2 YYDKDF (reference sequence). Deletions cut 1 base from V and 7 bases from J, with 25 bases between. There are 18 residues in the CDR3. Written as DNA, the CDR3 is TGTGCCACCAGCAGAGTATCGGATGTCAGGGCGGAAAGGGGGACCCAGTACTTC. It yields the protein CATSRVSDVRAERGTQYF.

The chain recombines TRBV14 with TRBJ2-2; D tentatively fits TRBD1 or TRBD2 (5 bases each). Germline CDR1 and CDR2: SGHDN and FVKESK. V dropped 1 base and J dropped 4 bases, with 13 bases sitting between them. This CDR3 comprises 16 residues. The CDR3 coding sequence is TGTGCCAGCAGCCAAGTGCGGCCTGGGGGCACCGGGGAGCTGTTTTTT. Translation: CASSQVRPGGTGELFF.

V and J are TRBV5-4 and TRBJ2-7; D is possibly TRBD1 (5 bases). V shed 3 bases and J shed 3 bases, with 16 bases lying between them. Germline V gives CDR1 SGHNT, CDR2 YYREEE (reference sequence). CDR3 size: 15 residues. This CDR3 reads CASSSEPGKFYEQYF. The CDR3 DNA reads TGTGCCAGCAGCTCGGAACCAGGGAAATTCTACGAGCAGTACTTC.

The CDR3 DNA is TGTGCCAGCGCGGAGGGAGGGGGGTACGAGCAGTACTTC. This translates into CASAEGGGYEQYF. V usage is TRBV7-3 and J usage is TRBJ2-7, with D maybe TRBD2 (7 bases). V dropped 8 bases and J dropped 4 bases, with 15 bases sitting between them. The V gene's germline CDR1 is SGHTA and CDR2 FQGTGA. The CDR3 is 13 residues long. The whole variable domain, remainder taken from reference TRBV7-3 and TRBJ2-7, is GAGVSQTPSNKVTEKGKYVELRCDPISGHTALYWYRQSLGQGPEFLIYFQGTGAADDSGLPNDRFFAVRPEGSVSTLKIQRTERGDSAVYLCASAEGGGYEQYFGPGTRLTVT.

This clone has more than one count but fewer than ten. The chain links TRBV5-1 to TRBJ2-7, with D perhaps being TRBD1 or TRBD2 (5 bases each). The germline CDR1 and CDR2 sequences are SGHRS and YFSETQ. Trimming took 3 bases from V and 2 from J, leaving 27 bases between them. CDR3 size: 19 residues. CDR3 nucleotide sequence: TGCGCCAGCAGCTGGGGTGGGACCAGAGTCCCTCTCGGAACCTACGAGCAGTACTTC. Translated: CASSWGGTRVPLGTYEQYF.

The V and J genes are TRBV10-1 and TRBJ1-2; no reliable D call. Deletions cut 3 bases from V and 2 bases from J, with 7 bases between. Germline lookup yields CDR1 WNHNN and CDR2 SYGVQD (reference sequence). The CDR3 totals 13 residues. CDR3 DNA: TGCGCCAGCAGTGAACAGAAGAACTATGGCTACACCTTC. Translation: CASSEQKNYGYTF.

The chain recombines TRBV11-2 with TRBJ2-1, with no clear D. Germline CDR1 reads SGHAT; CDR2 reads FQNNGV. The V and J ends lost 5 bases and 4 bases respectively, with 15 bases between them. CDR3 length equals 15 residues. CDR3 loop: CASSRESARYNEQFF. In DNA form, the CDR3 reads TGTGCCAGCAGCCGAGAATCGGCGCGGTACAATGAGCAGTTCTTC.

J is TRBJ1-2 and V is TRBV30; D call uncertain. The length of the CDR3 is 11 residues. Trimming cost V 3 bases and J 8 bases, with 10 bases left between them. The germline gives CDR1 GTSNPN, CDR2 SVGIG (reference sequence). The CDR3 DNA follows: TGTGCCTGGAGCGGGGTTGCCGGCTACACCTTC. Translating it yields CAWSGVAGYTF.

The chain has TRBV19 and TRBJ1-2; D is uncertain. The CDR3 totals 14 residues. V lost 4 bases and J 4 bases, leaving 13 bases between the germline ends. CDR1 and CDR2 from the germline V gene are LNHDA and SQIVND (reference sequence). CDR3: CASSTLDGVYGYTF. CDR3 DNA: TGTGCCAGTAGTACCCTCGACGGAGTCTATGGCTACACCTTC.

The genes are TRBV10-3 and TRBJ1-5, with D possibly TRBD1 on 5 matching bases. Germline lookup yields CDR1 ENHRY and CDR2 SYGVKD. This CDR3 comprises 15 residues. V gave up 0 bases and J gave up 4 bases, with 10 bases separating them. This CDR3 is CAISESGGGNQPQHF. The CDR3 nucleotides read TGTGCCATCAGTGAGTCTGGGGGGGGTAATCAGCCCCAGCATTTT.

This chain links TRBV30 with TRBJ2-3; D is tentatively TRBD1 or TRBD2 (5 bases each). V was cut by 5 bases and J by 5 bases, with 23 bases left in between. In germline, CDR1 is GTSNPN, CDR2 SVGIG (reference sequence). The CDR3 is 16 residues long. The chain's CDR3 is CAWRQRTLTAVDTQYF. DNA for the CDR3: TGTGCCTGGCGACAGCGGACTCTCACGGCAGTAGATACGCAGTATTTT.

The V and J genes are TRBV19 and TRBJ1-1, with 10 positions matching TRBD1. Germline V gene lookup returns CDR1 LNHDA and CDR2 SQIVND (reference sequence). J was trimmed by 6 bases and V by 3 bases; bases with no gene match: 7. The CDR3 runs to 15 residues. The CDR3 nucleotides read TGTGCCAGTAGTATCCTCGGACAGGGGGGCGCTGAAGCTTTCTTT. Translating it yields CASSILGQGGAEAFF.

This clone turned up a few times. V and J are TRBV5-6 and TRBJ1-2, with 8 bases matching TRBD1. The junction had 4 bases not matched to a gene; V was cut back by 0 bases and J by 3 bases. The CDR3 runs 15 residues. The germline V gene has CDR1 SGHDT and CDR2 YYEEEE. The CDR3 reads CASSLAQGVDYGYTF. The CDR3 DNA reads TGTGCCAGCAGCTTGGCACAGGGGGTAGACTATGGCTACACCTTC.

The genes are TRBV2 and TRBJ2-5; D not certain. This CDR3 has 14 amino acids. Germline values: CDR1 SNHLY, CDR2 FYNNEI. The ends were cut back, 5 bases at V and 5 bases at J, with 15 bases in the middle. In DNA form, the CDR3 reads TGTGCCAGCAGTTATGGCCTCGTTGTGGAGACCCAGTACTTC. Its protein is CASSYGLVVETQYF.

The CDR3 DNA follows: TGTGCCATCACCATAGACAATGAGCAGTTCTTC. It yields the protein CAITIDNEQFF. This chain links TRBV10-3 with TRBJ2-1; D not resolved. V lost 7 bases to trimming and J lost 5 bases, with 6 bases between them. CDR3 length: 11 amino acids. Germline V CDR1 and CDR2: ENHRY, SYGVKD.

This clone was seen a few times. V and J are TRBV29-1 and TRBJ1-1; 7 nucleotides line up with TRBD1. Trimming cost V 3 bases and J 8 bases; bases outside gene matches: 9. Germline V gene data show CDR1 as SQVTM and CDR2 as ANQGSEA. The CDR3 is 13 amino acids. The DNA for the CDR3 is TGCAGCGTTGAGGAGACAGGGATAGACGAAGCTTTCTTT. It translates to CSVEETGIDEAFF.

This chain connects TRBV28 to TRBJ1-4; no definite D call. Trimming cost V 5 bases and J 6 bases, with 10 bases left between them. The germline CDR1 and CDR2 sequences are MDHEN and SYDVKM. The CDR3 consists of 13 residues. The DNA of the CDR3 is TGTGCCAGCAGTAGGCAGTCTGATGAAAAACTGTTTTTT. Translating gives CASSRQSDEKLFF.